Listed here are 27 T cell receptor beta chains from one sample, sequenced in a study of CD8 T cell repertoires and HIV-1 epitope variants. Assay used: immunoSEQ multiplex PCR; TCRdb lists only in-frame clones, some missing. This table has fewer than 6,500 clones, about two thirds appearing once. No antigen is known for these receptors. Material: cultured CD8+ T cells derived from PBMCs. These receptors all stem from a male donor with HIV.

This clone was counted only a few times. This rearrangement joins TRBV11-3 to TRBJ2-7; the match to TRBD1 covers 7 bases. Per the germline V gene, CDR1 is SGHNT and CDR2 is YENEEA. This CDR3 is 14 amino acids long. With V trimmed by 3 bases and J by 7 bases, 9 bases remained unmatched. The CDR3 bases are TGTGCCAGCAGCTTGGGACAGTACCTTCGTGAGCAGTACTTC. Residues: CASSLGQYLREQYF.

The chain joins TRBV28 to TRBJ2-7; no clear D gene. The germline V and J ends were trimmed by 3 bases and 9 bases, with 21 bases remaining between them. Germline V gene data show CDR1 as MDHEN and CDR2 as SYDVKM. The CDR3 covers 15 residues. The CDR3 DNA is TGTGCCAGCAGTTTTGGACCACCACCTCTCAAGGGGCAGTACTTC. Its translation: CASSFGPPPLKGQYF. The full variable domain, with the rest looked up from reference TRBV28 and TRBJ2-7, is DVKVTQSSRYLVKRTGEKVFLECVQDMDHENMFWYRQDPGLGLRLIYFSYDVKMKEKGDIPEGYSVSREKKERFSLILESASTNQTSMYLCASSFGPPPLKGQYFGPGTRLTVT.

This rearrangement joins TRBV13 to TRBJ2-7; 9 positions agree with TRBD1. CDR3 length equals 16 residues. Looked up from germline, CDR1 is PRHDT and CDR2 is FYEKMQ (reference sequence). The V gene end was trimmed by 4 bases and the J gene end by 1 base; junction bases not matched to a gene: 8. Written as DNA, the CDR3 is TGTGCCAGCAGCTCCCGGGCGACAGGGGGATCCTACGAGCAGTACTTC. Protein: CASSSRATGGSYEQYF.

This chain uses TRBV4-2 with TRBJ2-7; D is ambiguous. Germline-derived CDR1 and CDR2 are LGHNA and YNFKEQ. CDR3 size: 15 residues. Trimming cost V 0 bases and J 2 bases, with 11 bases left between them. CDR3 coding DNA: TGTGCCAGCAGCCAAGATTTAGAAAGTACCTACGAGCAGTACTTC. Translation gives CASSQDLESTYEQYF.

The sample holds a few counts of this clone. The J gene is TRBJ2-6, the V gene TRBV6-5, with D possibly called TRBD1 or TRBD2 (6 bases each). Germline V gene sequence: CDR1 MNHEY, CDR2 SVGAGI. This CDR3 has 15 amino acids. The V and J ends lost 6 bases and 1 base respectively, with 10 bases between them. Here the CDR3 reads CASSEGGSGANVLTF. CDR3 nucleotide sequence: TGTGCCAGCAGCGAGGGGGGTTCTGGGGCCAACGTCCTGACTTTC.

This clone has only a few counts. The CDR3 nucleotides are TGTGCCAGCAGGGTCGGGACCGGGGAGCTGTTTTTT. Its translation: CASRVGTGELFF. This rearrangement joins TRBV27 to TRBJ2-2; D uncertain. V shed 6 bases and J shed 5 bases, with 7 bases lying between them. CDR3 length: 12 residues. Germline loops: CDR1 MNHEY, CDR2 SMNVEV (reference sequence).

The V and J genes are TRBV7-8 and TRBJ2-3; D is unclear. The CDR3 is 14 residues long. With 0 bases removed from V and 5 bases from J, the gap between germline ends came to 9 bases. The germline V gene encodes CDR1 SGHVS and CDR2 FQNEAQ. Here the CDR3 reads CASSLASVGDTQYF. The CDR3, as DNA: TGTGCCAGCAGCTTAGCGAGCGTTGGAGATACGCAGTATTTT.

The chain joins TRBV27 to TRBJ2-2; no reliable D call. This CDR3 spans 15 amino acids. V dropped 0 bases and J dropped 5 bases, with 10 bases sitting between them. The V gene's germline CDR1 is MNHEY and CDR2 SMNVEV (reference sequence). The CDR3 reads CASSLSMAVTGELFF. The CDR3, as DNA: TGTGCCAGCAGTTTATCGATGGCGGTAACCGGGGAGCTGTTTTTT.

J is TRBJ2-3 and V is TRBV29-1, with TRBD1 identical over 10 bases. Per the germline V gene, CDR1 is SQVTM and CDR2 is ANQGSEA. This CDR3 contains 14 residues. V lost 4 bases to trimming and J lost 2 bases; unmatched junction nucleotides: 3. The CDR3 sequence is CSVAGTGATDTQYF. CDR3 bases: TGCAGCGTTGCGGGGACAGGGGCCACAGATACGCAGTATTTT.

The rearrangement uses TRBV7-9 and TRBJ2-5, with D unclear. Trimming shortened V by 0 bases and J by 3 bases, and 2 bases separated the two germline ends. This CDR3 has 12 amino acids. The germline gives CDR1 SEHNR, CDR2 FQNEAQ (reference sequence). CDR3 region: CASSLAKETQYF. Written as DNA, the CDR3 is TGTGCCAGCAGCTTAGCTAAAGAGACCCAGTACTTC.

The chain has TRBV6-1 and TRBJ1-5; a possible D gene is TRBD1 (5 bases). V was pared by 7 bases and J by 2 bases, with 12 bases between. The CDR3 is made up of 14 amino acids. Germline CDR1 and CDR2: MNHNS and SASEGT. The CDR3 loop reads CASIRTGGNQPQHF. The CDR3 coding sequence is TGTGCCAGCATTCGGACGGGGGGCAATCAGCCCCAGCATTTT.

The rearrangement uses TRBV14 and TRBJ2-7, with TRBD1 as a possible D gene (6 bases). CDR1 SGHDN and CDR2 FVKESK come from the germline V gene. V was shortened by 1 base and J by 3 bases, with 10 bases between the two germline ends. This CDR3 has 14 residues. CDR3 in amino acids: CASSQVNRDYEQYF. DNA for the CDR3: TGTGCCAGCAGCCAAGTTAACAGGGACTACGAGCAGTACTTC.

V is TRBV2 and J is TRBJ2-3, with a possible D match to TRBD1 (5 bases). Germline CDR1 is SNHLY and CDR2 is FYNNEI. V was cut by 7 bases and J by 2 bases, with 13 bases left in between. The CDR3 contains 14 residues. CDR3 amino acids: CASTMTDLTDTQYF. The CDR3 region has the DNA TGTGCCAGCACCATGACAGACCTCACAGATACGCAGTATTTT.

The V and J genes are TRBV27 and TRBJ2-3, with D hard to call. Germline CDR1 and CDR2: MNHEY and SMNVEV (reference sequence). V was pared by 5 bases and J by 0 bases, with 6 bases between. CDR3 length equals 13 residues. The CDR3 nucleotides are TGTGCCAGCAGTCAAGACAGCACAGATACGCAGTATTTT. Protein sequence: CASSQDSTDTQYF.

This clone has a handful of counts. This chain connects TRBV6-5 to TRBJ1-1; TRBD1 agrees at 9 bases. Per the germline V gene, CDR1 is MNHEY and CDR2 is SVGAGI. Unmatched junction bases numbered 12, after V lost 7 bases and J lost 6 bases. CDR3 length equals 15 residues. The CDR3 DNA follows: TGTGCCAGCACTATCATACAGGGGGCACACGCTGAAGCTTTCTTT. Translation: CASTIIQGAHAEAFF.

This chain uses TRBV29-1 with TRBJ2-3; 11 bases match TRBD2. CDR3 length equals 16 residues. Germline CDR1 and CDR2: SQVTM and ANQGSEA. The junction had 11 bases not matched to a gene; V was cut back by 4 bases and J by 5 bases. This CDR3 reads CSVGGTSGQLGDTQYF. The CDR3 DNA is TGCAGCGTTGGCGGGACTAGCGGCCAGCTAGGAGATACGCAGTATTTT.

The rearrangement joins TRBV4-3 to TRBJ2-7; 7 nucleotides align to TRBD1. The CDR3 has 15 amino acids. Germline lookup yields CDR1 LGHNA and CDR2 YSLEER. The ends lost 1 base at V and 1 base at J; junction bases unmatched: 4. CDR3 protein: CASSQVQGESYEQYF. CDR3 DNA: TGCGCCAGCAGCCAAGTGCAGGGGGAGTCCTACGAGCAGTACTTC.

This clone came up a few times. The chain employs TRBV6-5 and TRBJ2-1, with a tentative D call TRBD1 (5 bases). V lost 2 bases and J 6 bases, leaving 11 bases between the germline ends. The CDR3 length is 14 residues. Germline V gives CDR1 MNHEY, CDR2 SVGAGI. The CDR3: CASSYDSSLNEQFF. Here the CDR3 DNA reads TGTGCCAGCAGTTACGACAGTTCCCTCAATGAGCAGTTCTTC.

The chain uses TRBV4-1 and TRBJ1-2; TRBD1 aligns across 10 bases. Germline-derived CDR1 and CDR2 are MGHRA and YSYEKL. With 1 base clipped from V and 9 bases from J, the junction kept 11 bases outside the gene matches. The CDR3 runs to 16 residues. The CDR3 bases are TGCGCCAGCAGCCAAGGCCTGGGACAGGGGCGGGATAGCTACACCTTC. Its protein product is CASSQGLGQGRDSYTF.

This clone was detected only once. The V call is TRBV7-8, the J call TRBJ2-2, with 8 positions matching TRBD1. V was clipped by 4 bases and J by 0 bases; unmatched bases: 7. CDR1 is SGHVS and CDR2 is FQNEAQ in the germline V gene. The CDR3 runs 17 residues. In nucleotides, the CDR3 is TGTGCCAGCAGCTCGACAGACAGGGGCGCGAACACCGGGGAGCTGTTTTTT. Translated, it gives CASSSTDRGANTGELFF.

This chain links TRBV27 with TRBJ2-1; 8 nucleotides match TRBD2. Unmatched junction bases numbered 13, after V lost 4 bases and J lost 8 bases. The CDR3 has 16 residues. Germline values: CDR1 MNHEY, CDR2 SMNVEV (reference sequence). CDR3 amino acids: CASSSPLGTRFYEQFF. The CDR3 DNA follows: TGTGCCAGCAGTTCCCCCTTGGGGACTAGATTCTATGAGCAGTTCTTC.

J is TRBJ2-3 and V is TRBV27, with D tentatively TRBD2 (5 bases). This CDR3 region has 15 residues. Germline CDR1 is MNHEY and CDR2 is SMNVEV (reference sequence). V lost 2 bases and J lost 2, with 11 bases in between. CDR3 coding DNA: TGTGCCAGCAGTTTAGAGGAGGCGGACACAGATACGCAGTATTTT. Amino acid sequence: CASSLEEADTDTQYF.

The V call is TRBV5-6, the J call TRBJ2-3, with D perhaps matching TRBD2 (7 bases). V was trimmed by 0 bases and J by 5 bases, leaving 19 bases between them. CDR1 SGHDT and CDR2 YYEEEE come from the germline V gene. This CDR3 has 17 amino acids. The CDR3 nucleotides read TGTGCCAGCAGCTTGGGATTGGGGGGGCTCCTCGGAGATACGCAGTATTTT. It specifies CASSLGLGGLLGDTQYF.

With regard to this clone: One end of the junction does not line up with germline, which may come from a read error. The CDR3 DNA reads as TGCGCCAGCAGCCAAGATGTTGGGCAGGGGAACACTGAAGCTTTCTTT. It codes for CASSQDVGQGNTEAFF. V usage is TRBV5-5 and J usage is TRBJ1-1; possible D gene TRBD1, 5 bases. The CDR3 totals 16 residues. The germline CDR1 and CDR2 sequences are SGHKS and YYEKEE (reference sequence).

The J gene is TRBJ2-7, the V gene TRBV6-1; D gene ambiguous. This CDR3 has 14 residues. V was shortened by 2 bases and J by 2 bases, with 10 bases between the two germline ends. Germline V gene lookup returns CDR1 MNHNS and CDR2 SASEGT. CDR3 sequence reads: CASSESPAPYEQYF. The CDR3 DNA follows: TGTGCCAGCAGTGAAAGTCCTGCCCCCTACGAGCAGTACTTC.

This clone showed up just a few times. This chain connects TRBV11-2 to TRBJ1-2; no clear D. In germline, CDR1 is SGHAT, CDR2 FQNNGV. The length of the CDR3 is 15 residues. Deletions cut 0 bases from V and 8 bases from J, with 16 bases between. As DNA, the CDR3 is TGTGCCAGCAGCTTAGAGGGTAGGGCAGAAGCCGGCTACACCTTC. It specifies CASSLEGRAEAGYTF.

The chain couples TRBV11-1 to TRBJ2-1; 10 bases agree with TRBD2. V shed 1 base and J 12 bases; nucleotides not matched to a gene: 15. Germline loops: CDR1 SGHAT, CDR2 FQDESV (reference sequence). The CDR3 loop spans 17 amino acids. The CDR3 region has the DNA TGTGCCAGCAGCTTAGGGCACGCTAGCGGGAGCCCCGGGGGGCAGTTCTTC. Translation gives CASSLGHASGSPGGQFF.